This paragraph covers one T cell receptor (beta chain) sequence. Its target is unknown. The data were obtained in a study of T cell responses to AZD1222 COVID-19 vaccine. Study-level points and caveats: White British ancestry dominated among donors, who included more females, and clonal diversity was possibly underestimated. No day 14 peak samples; only post-peak repertoires were characterized.

The table came from immunoSEQ multiplex PCR; TCRdb's copy has only in-frame clones and leaves some out. The sample contains roughly 160,000 clones, 85% to 90% of which appear only once. Combined were second doses at about 4 or about 12 weeks. The CDR3 loop spans 14 amino acids. Deletions cut 0 bases from V and 2 bases from J, with 7 bases between. CDR1 is MGHRA, CDR2 YSYEKL, per germline. The sequenced sample was peripheral blood, obtained 28 days after the second AZD1222 dose. This clonotype was obtained from an adult who received the AZD1222 COVID-19 vaccine. The chain carries TRBV4-1 and TRBJ1-1; tentative D call: TRBD1 (5 bases). CDR3 protein: CASSQEGVNTEAFF. The CDR3 nucleotides read TGCGCCAGCAGCCAAGAGGGGGTAAACACTGAAGCTTTCTTT.